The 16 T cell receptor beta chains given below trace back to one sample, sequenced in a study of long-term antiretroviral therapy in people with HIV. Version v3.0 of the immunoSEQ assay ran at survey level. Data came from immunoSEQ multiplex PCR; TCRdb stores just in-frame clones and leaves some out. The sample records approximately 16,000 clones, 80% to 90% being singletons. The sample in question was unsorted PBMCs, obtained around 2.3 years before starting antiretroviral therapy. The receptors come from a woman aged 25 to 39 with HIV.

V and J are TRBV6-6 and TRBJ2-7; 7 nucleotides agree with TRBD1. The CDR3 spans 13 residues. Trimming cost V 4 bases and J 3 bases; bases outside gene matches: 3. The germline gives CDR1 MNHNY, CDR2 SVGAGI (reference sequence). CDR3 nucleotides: TGTGCCAGCAGTTTGACAGGGAACTACGAGCAGTACTTC. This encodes CASSLTGNYEQYF.

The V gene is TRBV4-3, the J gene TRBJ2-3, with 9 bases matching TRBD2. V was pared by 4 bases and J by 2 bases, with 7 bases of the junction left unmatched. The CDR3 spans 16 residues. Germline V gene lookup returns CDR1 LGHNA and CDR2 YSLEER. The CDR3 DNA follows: TGCGCCAGCAGCCTTCGGCGGGGGGGAATCACAGATACGCAGTATTTT. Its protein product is CASSLRRGGITDTQYF.

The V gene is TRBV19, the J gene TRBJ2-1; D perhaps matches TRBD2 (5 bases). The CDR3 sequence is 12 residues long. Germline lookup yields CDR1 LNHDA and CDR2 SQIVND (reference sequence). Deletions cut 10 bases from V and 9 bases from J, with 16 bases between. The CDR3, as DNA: TGTGCCACCAGGAATTTAGGAGGTGAGCAGTTCTTC. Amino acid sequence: CATRNLGGEQFF. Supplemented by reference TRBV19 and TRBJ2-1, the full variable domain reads DGGITQSPKYLFRKEGQNVTLSCEQNLNHDAMYWYRQDPGQGLRLIYYSQIVNDFQKGDIAEGYSVSREKKESFPLTVTSAQKNPTAFYLCATRNLGGEQFFGPGTRLTVL.

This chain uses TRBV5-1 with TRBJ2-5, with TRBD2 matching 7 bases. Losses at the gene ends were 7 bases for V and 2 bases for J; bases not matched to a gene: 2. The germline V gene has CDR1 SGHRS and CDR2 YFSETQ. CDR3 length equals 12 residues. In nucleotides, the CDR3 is TGCGCCAGCCGGGGGGATCAAGAGACCCAGTACTTC. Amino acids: CASRGDQETQYF.

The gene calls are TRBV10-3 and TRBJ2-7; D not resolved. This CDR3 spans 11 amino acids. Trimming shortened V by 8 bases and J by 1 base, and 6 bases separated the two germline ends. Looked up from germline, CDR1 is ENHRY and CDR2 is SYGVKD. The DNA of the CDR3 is TGTGCCATCGGTACTTCCTACGAGCAGTACTTC. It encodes CAIGTSYEQYF.

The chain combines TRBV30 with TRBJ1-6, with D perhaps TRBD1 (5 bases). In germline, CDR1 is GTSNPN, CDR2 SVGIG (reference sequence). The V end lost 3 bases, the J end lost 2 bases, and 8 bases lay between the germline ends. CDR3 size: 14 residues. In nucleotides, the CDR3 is TGTGCCTGGAGCAGGGTCGCCTATAATTCACCCCTCCACTTT. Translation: CAWSRVAYNSPLHF.

CDR3 region: CASSKVRQGAPWISYNSPLHF. The CDR3 DNA reads as TGTGCCAGCAGCAAGGTTCGCCAGGGGGCGCCTTGGATAAGCTATAATTCACCCCTCCACTTT. The chain combines TRBV21-1 with TRBJ1-6; the table's D call TRBD1 went unverified against the DNA. TRBV21-1 is a recognized pseudogene. The CDR3 has 21 amino acids.

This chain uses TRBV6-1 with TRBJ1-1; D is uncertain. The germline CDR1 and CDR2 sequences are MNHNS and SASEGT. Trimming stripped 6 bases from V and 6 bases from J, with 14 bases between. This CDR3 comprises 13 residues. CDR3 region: CASRGLGRSEAFF. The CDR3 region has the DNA TGTGCCAGCAGGGGATTAGGGAGATCTGAAGCTTTCTTT.

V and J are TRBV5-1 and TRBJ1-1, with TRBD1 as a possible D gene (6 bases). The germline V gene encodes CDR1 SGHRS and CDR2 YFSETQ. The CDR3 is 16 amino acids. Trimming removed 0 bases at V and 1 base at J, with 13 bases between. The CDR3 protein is CASSLDRVRGNTEAFF. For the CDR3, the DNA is TGCGCCAGCAGCTTGGACAGGGTTAGAGGGAACACTGAAGCTTTCTTT.

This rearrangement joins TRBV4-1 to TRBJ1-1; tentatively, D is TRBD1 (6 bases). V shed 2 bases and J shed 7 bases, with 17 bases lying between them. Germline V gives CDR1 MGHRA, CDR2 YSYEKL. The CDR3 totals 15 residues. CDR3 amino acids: CASSQWTEAFLEAFF. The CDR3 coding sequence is TGCGCCAGCAGCCAATGGACAGAGGCCTTTCTTGAAGCTTTCTTT.

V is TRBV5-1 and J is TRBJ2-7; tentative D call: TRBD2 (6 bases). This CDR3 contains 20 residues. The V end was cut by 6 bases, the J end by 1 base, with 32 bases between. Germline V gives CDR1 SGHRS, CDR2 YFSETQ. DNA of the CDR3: TGCGCCAGCAATCCCGCAGCTTGGAGGGCGGCGGGGCTCACTTCCTACGAGCAGTACTTC. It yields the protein CASNPAAWRAAGLTSYEQYF.

The CDR3 nucleotides are TGTGCCGTACCCCAGGGAAACACCATATATTTT. Translating it yields CAVPQGNTIYF. The chain couples TRBV11-2 to TRBJ1-3; D is unresolved. V shed 11 bases and J shed 4 bases, with 9 bases lying between them. This CDR3 has 11 residues. CDR1 SGHAT and CDR2 FQNNGV come from the germline V gene.

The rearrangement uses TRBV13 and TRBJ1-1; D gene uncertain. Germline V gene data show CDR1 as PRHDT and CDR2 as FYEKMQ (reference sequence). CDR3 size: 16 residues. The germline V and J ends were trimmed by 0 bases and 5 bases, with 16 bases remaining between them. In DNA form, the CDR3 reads TGTGCCAGCAGCTTAGGTCGCTGGGGAGCGGGGACTGAAGCTTTCTTT. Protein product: CASSLGRWGAGTEAFF.

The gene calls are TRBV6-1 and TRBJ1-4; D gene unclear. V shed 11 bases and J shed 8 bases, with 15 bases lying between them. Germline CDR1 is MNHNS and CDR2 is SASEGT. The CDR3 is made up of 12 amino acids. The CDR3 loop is CASLQLGEKLFF. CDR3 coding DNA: TGTGCCTCTTTACAACTGGGGGAAAAACTGTTTTTT.

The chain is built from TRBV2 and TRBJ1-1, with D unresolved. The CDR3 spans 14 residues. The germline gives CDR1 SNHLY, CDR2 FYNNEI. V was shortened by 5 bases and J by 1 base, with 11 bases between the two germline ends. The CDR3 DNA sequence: TGTGCCAGCAGTCCTCCCCCCGGGAACACTGAAGCTTTCTTT. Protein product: CASSPPPGNTEAFF.

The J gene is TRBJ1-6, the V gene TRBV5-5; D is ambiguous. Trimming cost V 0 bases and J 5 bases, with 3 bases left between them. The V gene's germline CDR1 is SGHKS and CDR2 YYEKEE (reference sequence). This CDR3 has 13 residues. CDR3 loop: CASSLGDNSPLHF. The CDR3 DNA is TGTGCCAGCAGCTTGGGGGATAATTCACCCCTCCACTTT.